A selection of T cell receptor beta chains follows, all from one sample in a study of T cells after yellow fever vaccination. In TCRdb, the 5' RACE reads were re-called with MiXCR into one record per CDR3 protein. The table has hundreds of thousands of distinct CDR3 sequences, approximately 12% seen once. The material sequenced was PBMCs, taken on the day of the yellow fever booster vaccination. Receptor source: a young man who received the YFV17D yellow fever vaccine. CDR3s include the opening cysteine and the closing phenylalanine or tryptophan. D genes are given only for firm matches. The size of a clone is reported for some rows only, either as once, few or many, or as a class for expanded clones.

cdr3_aa	cdr3_nt	clone_size	d_call	v_call	j_call
CAGSYSPNHPQYF	TGTGCCGGCAGTTACTCTCCTAACCACCCGCAGTATTTT	once	-	TRBV6-5	TRBJ2-3
CASSLVQGSGETQYF	TGCGCCAGCAGCTTGGTACAGGGCAGCGGGGAGACCCAGTACTTC	many	-	TRBV5-1	TRBJ2-5
CASSSDRVSSREQFF	TGTGCCAGCAGCTCGGACAGAGTCTCTTCCCGTGAGCAGTTCTTC	-	-	TRBV7-8	TRBJ2-1
CSAPPLPRHEQFF	TGCAGTGCCCCCCCCTTGCCGCGCCACGAGCAGTTCTTC	-	-	TRBV20-1	TRBJ2-1
CAWWVGDSYNEQFF	TGTGCCTGGTGGGTGGGGGACTCCTACAATGAGCAGTTCTTC	-	-	TRBV30	TRBJ2-1
CASSEGTSGTRSYEQYF	TGCGCCAGCAGTGAGGGTACCAGCGGGACACGATCCTACGAGCAGTACTTC	few	-	TRBV10-1	TRBJ2-7
CASSLVFSTDTQYF	TGTGCCAGCAGCTTAGTATTTTCCACAGATACGCAGTATTTT	-	-	TRBV11-2	TRBJ2-3
CASSTRWAGRGSPLHF	TGTGCCAGCAGTACCCGGTGGGCCGGGAGAGGGTCACCCCTCCACTTT	-	-	TRBV12-3/TRBV12-4	TRBJ1-6
CASSAGTEGLMNTEAFF	TGCGCCAGCAGCGCCGGGACAGAGGGGTTGATGAACACTGAAGCTTTCTTT	-	TRBD1	TRBV5-1	TRBJ1-1
CASSSNFRGSTDTQYF	TGTGCCAGCAGCTCCAATTTCAGGGGGTCGACAGATACGCAGTATTTT	few	TRBD1	TRBV13	TRBJ2-3
CSAQTSGRYTGELFF	TGCAGTGCCCAAACTAGCGGCCGTTACACCGGGGAGCTGTTTTTT	-	TRBD2	TRBV20-1	TRBJ2-2
CASSQEGRGQETQYF	TGCGCCAGCAGCCAAGAAGGCAGGGGGCAAGAGACCCAGTACTTC	-	TRBD1	TRBV4-3	TRBJ2-5
CSARDHWSRGEVPGELFF	TGCAGTGCTAGAGATCACTGGTCAAGGGGGGAAGTCCCCGGGGAGCTGTTTTTT	few	-	TRBV20-1	TRBJ2-2
CAISEAHEQFF	TGTGCCATCAGTGAGGCGCATGAGCAGTTCTTC	few	-	TRBV10-3	TRBJ2-1
CASSAFGRVSTDTQYF	TGTGCCAGCAGCGCGTTCGGGAGAGTGAGCACAGATACGCAGTATTTT	-	-	TRBV7-9	TRBJ2-3
CASSQEGVGTRNEKLFF	TGCGCCAGCAGCCAAGAAGGGGTCGGGACACGAAATGAAAAACTGTTTTTT	-	-	TRBV4-3	TRBJ1-4
CANYSGTAYYEQYF	TGTGCCAACTACTCCGGGACAGCTTACTACGAGCAGTACTTC	-	TRBD1	TRBV28	TRBJ2-7
CASNPGPKTHEQFF	TGTGCCAGCAATCCGGGTCCCAAGACCCATGAGCAGTTCTTC	-	-	TRBV12-3/TRBV12-4	TRBJ2-1
CASSSWGGDGYTF	TGCGCCAGCAGTTCCTGGGGGGGCGATGGCTACACCTTC	-	-	TRBV5-1	TRBJ1-2
CASSSSPGTWGQPQHF	TGTGCCAGCAGCTCCTCCCCGGGGACCTGGGGTCAGCCCCAGCATTTT	-	-	TRBV7-2	TRBJ1-5
CASSLVGTEIQETQYF	TGTGCCAGCAGTTTAGTTGGGACTGAGATTCAAGAGACCCAGTACTTC	-	-	TRBV27	TRBJ2-5
CSAPVAGGNYNEQFF	TGCAGTGCTCCTGTGGCGGGAGGAAATTACAATGAGCAGTTCTTC	-	TRBD2	TRBV20-1	TRBJ2-1
CASSPGATTIYF	TGTGCCAGCAGTCCCGGAGCAACCACCATATATTTT	-	-	TRBV25-1	TRBJ1-3
CASSRQDADTQYF	TGTGCCAGCAGCAGACAGGATGCAGATACGCAGTATTTT	few	-	TRBV28	TRBJ2-3
CSAWNRETQYF	TGCAGTGCTTGGAACAGAGAGACCCAGTACTTC	-	-	TRBV20-1	TRBJ2-5
CASSLVSGDYEQYF	TGCGCCAGCAGCTTGGTGTCCGGAGACTACGAGCAGTACTTC	-	-	TRBV5-1	TRBJ2-7
CASYSYLGDGYTF	TGCGCCAGCTACAGCTATTTGGGGGATGGCTACACCTTC	-	-	TRBV10-2	TRBJ1-2
CATRGTSGPQELFF	TGTGCCACCAGGGGGACTAGCGGACCCCAGGAGCTGTTTTTT	-	TRBD2	TRBV24-1	TRBJ2-2
CASSVGWGASGRVNTGELFF	TGTGCCAGCAGCGTCGGTTGGGGTGCTAGCGGGAGGGTGAACACCGGGGAGCTGTTTTTT	-	TRBD2	TRBV9	TRBJ2-2
CATSRDYRDRSPLHF	TGTGCCACCAGCAGAGATTACAGGGATCGCTCACCCCTCCACTTT	-	-	TRBV15	TRBJ1-6
CASIINGGVQNTEAFF	TGTGCCAGCATTATAAACGGTGGGGTACAGAACACTGAAGCTTTCTTT	-	-	TRBV7-2	TRBJ1-1
CSARTRPNTGELFF	TGCAGTGCTAGGACCCGCCCGAACACCGGGGAGCTGTTTTTT	-	-	TRBV20-1	TRBJ2-2
CTLDTGTSGKGVKNIQYF	TGCACCCTTGACACCGGGACTAGCGGGAAAGGAGTCAAAAACATTCAGTACTTC	few	TRBD2	TRBV29-1	TRBJ2-4
CASSQDYGNSEKLFF	TGTGCCAGCAGCCAAGATTACGGGAATAGTGAAAAACTGTTTTTT	few	-	TRBV4-2	TRBJ1-4
CASRGVGQPQHF	TGTGCCAGCAGAGGGGTAGGGCAGCCCCAGCATTTT	many	-	TRBV12-3/TRBV12-4	TRBJ1-5
CASSPSAGEQFF	TGTGCCAGCAGCCCTTCAGCCGGGGAACAGTTCTTC	-	-	TRBV9	TRBJ2-1
CASSSQPGPQETQYF	TGTGCCAGCAGCTCACAACCGGGCCCACAAGAGACCCAGTACTTC	-	-	TRBV11-2	TRBJ2-5
CSVSDRVSTDTQYF	TGCAGCGTCTCCGACAGGGTCAGCACAGATACGCAGTATTTT	few	TRBD1	TRBV29-1	TRBJ2-3
CASNVRGQAFF	TGTGCCAGCAACGTCAGGGGGCAAGCTTTCTTT	-	TRBD1	TRBV5-5	TRBJ1-1
CASSRTTIPPQHF	TGTGCCAGCAGTCGAACGACAATTCCGCCCCAGCATTTT	-	-	TRBV5-5	TRBJ1-5
CAISPVGTQSSYEQYF	TGTGCCATCAGCCCCGTGGGGACCCAAAGCTCCTACGAGCAGTACTTC	once	-	TRBV5-5	TRBJ2-7
CASSLPRGGDEQFF	TGTGCCAGCAGCTTACCCCGGGGGGGCGATGAGCAGTTCTTC	-	TRBD2	TRBV7-2	TRBJ2-1